The text below deals with one TCR beta chain. Its antigen is not identified. This record comes from a study of CD4+ T cells in melanoma. Study observations and caveats: A reported correlation linked neoantigen-specific CD4+ T cells to CD8+, macrophage and B cell function. Neoantigen-specific CD4+ T cells in melanoma reportedly had diverse differentiation states.

The CDR3 is made up of 15 amino acids. Germline V gene lookup returns CDR1 KGHSH and CDR2 LQKENI. Trimming shortened V by 2 bases and J by 3 bases, and 13 bases separated the two germline ends. Data came from immunoSEQ multiplex PCR; TCRdb stores just in-frame clones and leaves some out. The sample yields over 130,000 clones, nearly 95% seen once. The sequence was collected from a human donor with melanoma. The rearrangement links TRBV18 to TRBJ1-1; D not resolved. The CDR3 protein is CASSPENGGHTEAFF. For the CDR3, the DNA is TGTGCCAGCTCACCAGAAAACGGAGGGCACACTGAAGCTTTCTTT. Variable domain in full (rest from reference TRBV18 and TRBJ1-1): NAGVMQNPRHLVRRRGQEARLRCSPMKGHSHVYWYRQLPEEGLKFMVYLQKENIIDESGMPKERFSAEFPKEGPSILRIQQVVRGDSAAYFCASSPENGGHTEAFFGQGTRLTVV.